The rows below give T cell receptor beta chains drawn from one sample of a study of monozygotic twins with inflammatory bowel disease. TCRdb reprocessed the 5' RACE reads and stores each CDR3 protein as one record, lacking DNA. The sample's table shows approximately 380,000 distinct CDR3 sequences. The sequencing input was blood. These receptors originate from a human donor with ulcerative colitis or Crohn's disease, or a healthy co-twin of an affected twin (not recorded which). The CDR3 runs from the conserved cysteine through the conserved F or W.

j_call v_call cdr3_aa
TRBJ1-1 TRBV5-1 CASRQALNTEAFF
TRBJ2-5 TRBV5-4 CASSSGLFGTQYF
TRBJ2-7 TRBV20-1 CSARDLQGISHEQYF
TRBJ2-5 TRBV20-1 CSANRDIEETQYF
TRBJ1-5 TRBV20-1 CSALRQYNQPQHF
TRBJ2-1 TRBV12-3/TRBV12-4 CASRTENEYNEQFF
TRBJ1-1 TRBV29-1 CSVDLLGFSEAFF
TRBJ2-3 TRBV28 CASSFWQGAAIASTEYSTDTQYF
TRBJ1-1 TRBV3-1 CASSFGRDRGSAFF
TRBJ1-2 TRBV5-1 CASSLDQEALNGYTF
TRBJ2-2 TRBV18 CASSLFKGVPGELFF
TRBJ2-2 TRBV2 CASTERWQGIGELFF
TRBJ2-7 TRBV4-3 CASSQELAQAYYEQYF
TRBJ1-1 TRBV24-1 CATSDSGQGSLGEAFF
TRBJ2-3 TRBV20-1 CSAETGLIRGTQYF
TRBJ1-1 TRBV29-1 CSSFTNTEAFF
TRBJ2-7 TRBV6-2/TRBV6-3 CASSLESSGQGTYEQYF